This TCR beta chain was sequenced during a study of shared clonotypes between healthy human individuals. CD45RO-negative, CCR7-selected cells formed the naive CD8 fraction, which excluded terminally differentiated effector memory CD45RA+ cells. Deep was the level at which the assay was run. Sequencing was performed with immunoSEQ multiplex PCR; in TCRdb, only in-frame clones are kept and a portion is missing. The sample consists of 750,000 to 1,000,000 clones, approximately 92% of them appearing once. This CDR3 comprises 14 residues. Trimming removed 5 bases from V and 6 bases from J, with 14 bases in between. The V gene's germline CDR1 is MDHEN and CDR2 SYDVKM.

The TCR comes from a man aged 25 to 45 in good health. The V and J genes are TRBV28 and TRBJ2-1, with D maybe TRBD2 (6 bases). The sequenced sample consisted of naive CD8+ T cells sorted from blood. This CDR3 reads CASSPTGLSNEQFF. CDR3 DNA sequence: TGTGCCAGCAGTCCGACGGGACTTTCCAATGAGCAGTTCTTC.